Reported below is one TCR beta chain. What it binds is not known. PCR was performed using 60 Vbeta and 13 Jbeta primers. Profiling relied on immunoSEQ multiplex PCR, and the TCRdb table lists in-frame clones only, not all of them. This sample has 150,000 to 200,000 clones, with 70% to 85% found just once. The sample comes from a study of cytomegalovirus exposure and HLA in healthy donors. Notes on the study in general: Investigators reported 150 to 200 TCR beta chains as tied to cytomegalovirus.

V was clipped by 4 bases and J by 1 base, with 17 bases between them. Germline V gene data show CDR1 as MNHEY and CDR2 as SMNVEV (reference sequence). The CDR3 spans 18 residues. The sequencing sample was made of PBMCs. The receptor comes from a man aged 18-30 years in good health and CMV-seronegative. The gene calls are TRBV27 and TRBJ2-6; D unclear. CDR3 nucleotides: TGTGCCAGCAGTTCCCCCAGAGTGGGCAGGTCTGGGGCCAACGTCCTGACTTTC. Amino acid sequence: CASSSPRVGRSGANVLTF.